This entry lists 10 T cell receptor beta chains sequenced from one sample in a study of cytomegalovirus exposure and HLA in healthy donors. Method: immunoSEQ multiplex PCR; TCRdb's copy keeps in-frame clones and lacks some. The data contain about 250,000 clones, about 90% of them seen just once; the ten biggest clones take up around 12%. The sequenced sample was PBMCs. These receptor sequences come from a man aged 18 to 30 in good health and CMV-seropositive.

The chain carries TRBV28 and TRBJ1-1; D not certain. The germline CDR1 and CDR2 sequences are MDHEN and SYDVKM. The germline V and J ends were trimmed by 5 bases and 4 bases, with 11 bases remaining between them. The CDR3 is 13 amino acids. CDR3: CASSPGTATEAFF. The CDR3 nucleotides are TGTGCCAGCAGTCCCGGAACGGCCACTGAAGCTTTCTTT. Full variable domain (outside the CDR3, taken from reference TRBV28 and TRBJ1-1): DVKVTQSSRYLVKRTGEKVFLECVQDMDHENMFWYRQDPGLGLRLIYFSYDVKMKEKGDIPEGYSVSREKKERFSLILESASTNQTSMYLCASSPGTATEAFFGQGTRLTVV.

The chain couples TRBV4-3 to TRBJ1-1; tentatively, D is TRBD1 (5 bases). The CDR3 totals 15 residues. Per the germline V gene, CDR1 is LGHNA and CDR2 is YSLEER. The ends were cut back, 0 bases at V and 1 base at J, with 9 bases in the middle. The CDR3 loop is CASSQEIDRNTEAFF. The DNA of the CDR3 is TGCGCCAGCAGCCAAGAAATCGACAGGAACACTGAAGCTTTCTTT.

The genes are TRBV11-2 and TRBJ2-1; 8 bases match TRBD1. The CDR3 contains 13 residues. V lost 5 bases and J lost 12; bases outside the gene matches: 9. Germline V gene data show CDR1 as SGHAT and CDR2 as FQNNGV. The CDR3 bases are TGTGCCAGCAGCGTCGACAGGGGCGTGGGGCAGTTCTTC. It is translated as CASSVDRGVGQFF.

The chain carries TRBV4-3 and TRBJ2-1, with TRBD2 matching 7 bases. The CDR3 contains 13 residues. The V gene's germline CDR1 is LGHNA and CDR2 YSLEER. V shed 1 base, J shed 12 bases, and the junction held 6 bases outside the gene matches. The CDR3 DNA follows: TGCGCCAGCAGCCAAGTCTCTGGCGGGAGGCAGTTCTTC. Amino acid sequence: CASSQVSGGRQFF.

Regarding this clone: Other nucleotide sequences in the sample specify the same CDR3. The chain links TRBV18 to TRBJ2-7; D possibly matches TRBD1 or TRBD2 (5 bases each). V lost 6 bases, J lost 3 bases, and 15 bases lay in between. Germline CDR1 KGHSH, CDR2 LQKENI. This CDR3 has 14 residues. Here the CDR3 reads CASSPGTGGYEQYF. CDR3 DNA sequence: TGTGCCAGCTCGCCTGGGACGGGTGGCTACGAGCAGTACTTC.

Only a few counts were recorded for this clone. V is TRBV4-2 and J is TRBJ2-2; D not resolved. V was trimmed by 4 bases and J by 7 bases, leaving 19 bases between them. Per the germline V gene, CDR1 is LGHNA and CDR2 is YNFKEQ. The CDR3 covers 16 residues. CDR3: CASSPGQWSGGGELFF. The CDR3 DNA reads as TGTGCCAGCAGCCCTGGCCAGTGGAGTGGCGGCGGGGAGCTGTTTTTT.

J is TRBJ1-2 and V is TRBV2, with unresolved D. This CDR3 is 18 amino acids long. The germline CDR1 and CDR2 sequences are SNHLY and FYNNEI. Trimming removed 0 bases from V and 1 base from J, with 18 bases in between. The chain's CDR3 is CASSEAPNAAGFNYGYTF. CDR3 bases: TGTGCCAGCAGTGAAGCCCCCAACGCGGCGGGATTTAACTATGGCTACACCTTC.

This clone was picked up a small number of times. This sequence joins TRBV11-2 and TRBJ1-1; possible D gene TRBD1, 5 bases. V lost 3 bases, J lost 6 bases, and 11 bases lay in between. The CDR3 totals 13 residues. Looked up from germline, CDR1 is SGHAT and CDR2 is FQNNGV. The CDR3 sequence is CASSFGRVAEAFF. The CDR3 DNA follows: TGTGCCAGCAGCTTCGGCAGGGTGGCTGAAGCTTTCTTT.

The chain joins TRBV6-5 to TRBJ2-1; possible D gene TRBD1, 6 bases. The germline V gene encodes CDR1 MNHEY and CDR2 SVGAGI. Trimming shortened V by 1 base and J by 7 bases, and 11 bases separated the two germline ends. This CDR3 has 14 residues. CDR3 residues: CASSYYDRSNEQFF. DNA for the CDR3: TGTGCCAGCAGTTACTATGACAGGTCTAATGAGCAGTTCTTC.

V and J are TRBV5-4 and TRBJ1-3; tentative D call: TRBD1 (6 bases). The CDR3 covers 17 residues. The germline V and J ends were trimmed by 1 base and 3 bases, with 17 bases remaining between them. Germline V CDR1 and CDR2: SGHNT, YYREEE (reference sequence). The CDR3 nucleotides read TGTGCCAGCAGCTTGCCCAGGAGGGGGGGCTTTGGAAACACCATATATTTT. Residues: CASSLPRRGGFGNTIYF.